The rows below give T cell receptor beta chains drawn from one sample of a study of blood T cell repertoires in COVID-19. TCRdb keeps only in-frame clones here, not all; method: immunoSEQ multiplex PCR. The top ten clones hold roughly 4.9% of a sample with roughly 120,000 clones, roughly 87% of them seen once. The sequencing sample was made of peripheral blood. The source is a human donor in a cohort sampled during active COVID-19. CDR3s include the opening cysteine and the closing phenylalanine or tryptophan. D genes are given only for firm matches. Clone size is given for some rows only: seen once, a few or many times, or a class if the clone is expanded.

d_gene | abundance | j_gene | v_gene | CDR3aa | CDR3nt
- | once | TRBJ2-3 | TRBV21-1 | CASSTRDRTGTDTQYF | TGTGCCAGCAGCACCCGAGACAGGACCGGCACAGATACGCAGTATTTT
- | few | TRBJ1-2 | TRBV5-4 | CASSFSGANYGYTF | TGTGCCAGCAGCTTTTCAGGGGCTAACTATGGCTACACCTTC
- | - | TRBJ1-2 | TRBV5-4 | CASSGDGEDYGYTF | TGTGCCAGCAGCGGGGACGGGGAGGACTATGGCTACACCTTC
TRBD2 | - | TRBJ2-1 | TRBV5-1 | CASSLSSGSIYEQFF | TGCGCCAGCAGCTTGAGTAGCGGGAGTATCTATGAGCAGTTCTTC
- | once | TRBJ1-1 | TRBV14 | CASSQDHRDTEAFF | TGTGCCAGCAGCCAAGATCACAGAGACACTGAAGCTTTCTTT
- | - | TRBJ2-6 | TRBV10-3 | CAISERLGVTGGANVLTF | TGTGCCATCAGTGAGAGGTTGGGTGTAACGGGTGGGGCCAACGTCCTGACTTTC
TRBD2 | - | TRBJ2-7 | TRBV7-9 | CASSLGVAGGADYEQYF | TGTGCCAGCAGCTTAGGCGTCGCGGGGGGTGCAGATTACGAGCAGTACTTC
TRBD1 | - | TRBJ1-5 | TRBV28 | CASSAGGQGGQPQHF | TGTGCCAGCAGTGCCGGGGGACAGGGCGGGCAGCCCCAGCATTTT
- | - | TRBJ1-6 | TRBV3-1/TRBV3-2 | CASTQEGTGGNSPLHF | TGTGCCAGCACCCAAGAAGGTACGGGAGGTAATTCACCCCTCCACTTT
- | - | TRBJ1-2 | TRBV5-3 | CARSLAATGLLFYGYTF | TGTGCCAGAAGCTTGGCTGCAACAGGGCTTTTATTCTATGGCTACACCTTC
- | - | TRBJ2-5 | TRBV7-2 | CASSPLRRGREETQYF | TGTGCCAGCAGCCCCTTGCGTAGGGGCAGAGAAGAGACCCAGTACTTC
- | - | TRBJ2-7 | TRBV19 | CASSERATSEQYF | TGTGCCAGTAGTGAGCGGGCCACCTCCGAGCAGTACTTC
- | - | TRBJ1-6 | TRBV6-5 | CASSYGGRNSPLHF | TGTGCCAGCAGTTACGGCGGGAGGAATTCACCCCTCCACTTT
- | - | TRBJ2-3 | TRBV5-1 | CASSFLTTSTDTQYF | TGCGCCAGCAGCTTTTTGACTACAAGCACAGATACGCAGTATTTT
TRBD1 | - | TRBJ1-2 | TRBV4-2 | CASSLPGTGASSHWGVAGYTF | TGTGCCAGCAGCCTTCCCGGGACAGGCGCTTCTTCTCATTGGGGGGTAGCTGGCTACACCTTC
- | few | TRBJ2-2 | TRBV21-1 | CASSTPKEMNTGELFF | TGTGCCAGCAGCACTCCGAAAGAGATGAACACCGGGGAGCTGTTTTTT
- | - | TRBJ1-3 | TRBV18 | CASSLGQNSGNTIYF | TGTGCCAGCTCACTGGGGCAGAACTCTGGAAACACCATATATTTT
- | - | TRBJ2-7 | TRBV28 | CASAGTATSYEQYF | TGTGCCAGCGCAGGGACTGCTACCTCCTACGAGCAGTACTTC
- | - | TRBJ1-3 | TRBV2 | CASSAGVGNTIYF | TGTGCCAGCAGTGCGGGGGTAGGAAACACCATATATTTT
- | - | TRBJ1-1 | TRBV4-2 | CASSPGAAVNTEAFF | TGTGCCAGCAGCCCCGGTGCGGCGGTGAACACTGAAGCTTTCTTT
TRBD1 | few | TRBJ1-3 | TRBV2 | CASRPLGQGAPGNTIYF | TGTGCCAGCAGGCCCCTCGGACAGGGGGCGCCTGGAAACACCATATATTTT
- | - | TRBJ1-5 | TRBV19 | CASSTPGEGNQPQHF | TGTGCCAGTAGTACTCCCGGGGAAGGCAATCAGCCCCAGCATTTT
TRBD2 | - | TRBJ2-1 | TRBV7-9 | CASSLGGLAGVNEQFF | TGTGCCAGCAGCTTAGGGGGACTAGCGGGAGTTAATGAGCAGTTCTTC
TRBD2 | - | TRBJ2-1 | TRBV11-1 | CASSLGLAQDNEQFF | TGTGCCAGCAGCTTGGGACTAGCGCAAGACAATGAGCAGTTCTTC
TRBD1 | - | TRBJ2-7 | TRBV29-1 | CSVEDRDRDYEQYF | TGCAGCGTTGAAGATCGGGACAGGGACTACGAGCAGTACTTC
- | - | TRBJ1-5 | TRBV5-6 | CASSSWGVGHFPSNQPQHF | TGTGCCAGCAGCTCCTGGGGGGTCGGGCACTTCCCCAGCAATCAGCCCCAGCATTTT
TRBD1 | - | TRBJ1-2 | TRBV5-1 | CASSEGQGYGYTF | TGCGCCAGCAGCGAGGGACAGGGATATGGCTACACCTTC
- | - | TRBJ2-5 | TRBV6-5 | CASSYSTTEPGETQYF | TGTGCCAGCAGTTACTCGACGACAGAACCAGGAGAGACCCAGTACTTC
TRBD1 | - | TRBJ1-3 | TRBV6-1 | CASSEELRGQLNTIYF | TGTGCCAGCAGTGAAGAGTTAAGGGGACAGCTAAACACCATATATTTT
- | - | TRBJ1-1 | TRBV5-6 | CASKLRRNLNTEAFF | TGTGCCAGCAAATTGCGGAGAAATTTGAACACTGAAGCTTTCTTT
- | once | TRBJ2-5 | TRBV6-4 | CASSESGQETQYF | TGTGCCAGCAGTGAATCGGGGCAAGAGACCCAGTACTTC
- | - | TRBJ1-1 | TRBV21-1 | CASSTKQGIGTTEAFF | TGTGCCAGCAGCACGAAACAGGGGATCGGGACTACTGAAGCTTTCTTT
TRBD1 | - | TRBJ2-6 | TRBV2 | CASSPDRVRAGANVLTF | TGTGCCAGCAGTCCGGACAGGGTACGGGCTGGGGCCAACGTCCTGACTTTC